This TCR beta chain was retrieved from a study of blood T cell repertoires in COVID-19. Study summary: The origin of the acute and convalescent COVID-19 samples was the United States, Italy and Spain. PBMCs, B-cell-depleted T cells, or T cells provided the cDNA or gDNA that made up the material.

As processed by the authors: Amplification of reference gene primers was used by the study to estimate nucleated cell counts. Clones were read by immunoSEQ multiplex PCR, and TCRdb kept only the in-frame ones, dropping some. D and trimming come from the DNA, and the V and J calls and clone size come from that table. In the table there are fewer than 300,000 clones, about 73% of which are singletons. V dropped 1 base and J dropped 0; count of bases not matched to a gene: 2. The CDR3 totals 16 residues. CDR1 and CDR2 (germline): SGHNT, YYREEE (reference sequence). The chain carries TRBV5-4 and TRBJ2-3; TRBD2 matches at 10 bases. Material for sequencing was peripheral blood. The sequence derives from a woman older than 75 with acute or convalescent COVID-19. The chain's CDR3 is CASSLRAGGSTDTQYF. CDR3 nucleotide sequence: TGTGCCAGCAGCTTGAGAGCGGGAGGGAGCACAGATACGCAGTATTTT.